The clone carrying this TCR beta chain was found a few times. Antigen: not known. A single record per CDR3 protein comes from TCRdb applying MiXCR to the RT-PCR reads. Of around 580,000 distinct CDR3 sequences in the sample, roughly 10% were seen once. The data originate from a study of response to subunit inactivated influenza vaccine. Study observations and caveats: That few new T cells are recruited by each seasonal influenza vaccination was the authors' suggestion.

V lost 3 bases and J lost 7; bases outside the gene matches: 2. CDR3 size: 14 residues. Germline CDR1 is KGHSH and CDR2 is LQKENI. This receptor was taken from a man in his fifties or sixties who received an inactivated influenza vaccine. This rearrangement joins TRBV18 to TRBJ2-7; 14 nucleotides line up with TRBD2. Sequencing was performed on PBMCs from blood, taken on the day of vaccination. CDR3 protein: CASSPTSGRGEQYF. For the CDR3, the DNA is TGTGCCAGCTCACCGACTAGCGGGAGGGGTGAGCAGTACTTC.